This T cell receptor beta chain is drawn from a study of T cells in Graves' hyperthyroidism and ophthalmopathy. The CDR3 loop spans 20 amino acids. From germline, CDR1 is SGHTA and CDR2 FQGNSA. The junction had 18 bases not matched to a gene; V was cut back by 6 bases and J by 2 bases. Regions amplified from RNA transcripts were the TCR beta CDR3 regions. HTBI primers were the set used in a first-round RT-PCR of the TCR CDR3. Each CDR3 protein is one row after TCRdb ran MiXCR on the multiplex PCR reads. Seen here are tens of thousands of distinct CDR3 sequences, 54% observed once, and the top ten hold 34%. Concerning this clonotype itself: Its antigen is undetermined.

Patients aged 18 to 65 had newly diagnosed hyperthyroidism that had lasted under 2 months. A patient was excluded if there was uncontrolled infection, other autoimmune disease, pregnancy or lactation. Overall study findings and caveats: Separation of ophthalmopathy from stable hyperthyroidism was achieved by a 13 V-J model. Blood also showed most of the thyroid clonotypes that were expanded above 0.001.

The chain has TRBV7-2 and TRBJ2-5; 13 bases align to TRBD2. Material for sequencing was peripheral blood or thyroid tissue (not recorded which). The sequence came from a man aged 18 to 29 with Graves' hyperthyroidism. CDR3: CASSPPPLAGGAPLQETQYF. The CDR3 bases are TGTGCCAGCAGTCCCCCCCCACTAGCGGGAGGGGCCCCGCTACAAGAGACCCAGTACTTC.